A selection of T cell receptor delta chains follows, all from one sample in a study of Vδ1+ human thymocytes. TCRdb reanalysed the multiplex PCR reads with CATT. The table has about 53,000 delta-chain clones, over 13% seen once; the top ten hold 0.39%. Sequencing used Vdelta1+ gamma-delta thymocytes from the thymus. These receptors were collected from a girl under two years old who had congenital heart surgery. Each CDR3 is given with its conserved first and last residue. A D gene is named only where the DNA matches it firmly. Expanded clones get a size class; other rows say once, few or many, or leave the size out.

TRDJ1,TRDV1,NA,NA,CALGELGDWTDKLIF,TGTGCTCTTGGGGAACTAGGGGATTGGACCGATAAACTCATCTTT
TRDJ1,TRAV29/DV5,NA,many,CAARAYTDKLIF,TGTGCAGCAAGAGCTTACACCGATAAACTCATCTTT
TRDJ1,TRAV29/DV5,TRDD3,medium-sized,CAASTLDWGNTDKLIF,TGTGCAGCATCGACACTCGACTGGGGAAACACCGATAAACTCATCTTT
TRDJ1,TRDV1,NA,NA,CALGEVLRTVDKLIF,TGTGCTCTTGGGGAGGTCCTTAGGACAGTCGATAAACTCATCTTT
TRDJ1,TRDV1,NA,few,CALGEDTLPSFRAGEYTDKLIF,TGTGCTCTTGGGGAAGACACGCTCCCTTCCTTTCGTGCGGGGGAGTACACCGATAAACTCATCTTT
TRDJ1,TRDV2,TRDD3,NA,CACDSDVTGGYYGLIF,TGTGCCTGTGACTCGGACGTCACTGGGGGATACTACGGACTCATCTTT
TRDJ1,TRDV1,TRDD3,few,CALGSPLYPSTGGSCGKLIF,TGTGCTCTTGGGAGTCCGCTCTACCCCTCTACTGGGGGATCTTGCGGTAAACTCATCTTT
TRDJ2,TRDV1,TRDD3,NA,CALGELPQFLQRSVLGDTSPALTAQLFF,TGTGCTCTTGGGGAACTTCCCCAATTCCTACAAAGGAGTGTACTGGGGGATACCAGCCCAGCTTTGACAGCACAACTCTTCTTT
TRDJ1,TRDV1,TRDD3,few,CALGELGRRPTVLGDTTDKLIF,TGTGCTCTTGGGGAACTGGGACGTCGGCCTACTGTACTGGGGGATACGACCGATAAACTCATCTTT
TRDJ1,TRDV1,NA,NA,CALGELAPTTSGGRRVDKLIF,TGTGCTCTTGGGGAACTAGCTCCTACGACCTCCGGGGGACGACGGGTCGATAAACTCATCTTT
TRDJ1,TRDV1,NA,NA,CALGDLRLPTPGSTGGSGGPNTDKLIF,TGTGCTCTTGGGGACCTGCGCCTTCCTACCCCTGGCTCTACTGGGGGATCAGGGGGGCCCAACACCGATAAACTCATCTTT
TRDJ1,TRDV1,TRDD3,once,CALGERDPNSGDTASSTDKLIF,TGTGCTCTTGGGGAACGGGATCCGAACTCGGGGGATACGGCCTCGTCCACCGATAAACTCATCTTT
TRDJ1,TRDV1,TRDD3,few,CALGLVLQPCGGFPGGIPSVPRTDKLIF,TGTGCTCTTGGGTTGGTTCTGCAGCCCTGTGGGGGTTTTCCTGGGGGGATCCCCTCCGTACCCAGGACCGATAAACTCATCTTT
TRDJ1,TRDV1,NA,NA,CALLKRLISTDKLIF,TGTGCTCTTCTTAAGCGGCTGATCAGCACCGATAAACTCATCTTT
TRDJ1,TRDV1,TRDD3,NA,CALGEPWTVTGGYRDTDKLIF,TGTGCTCTTGGGGAACCTTGGACCGTTACTGGGGGATACCGGGACACCGATAAACTCATCTTT
TRDJ1,TRDV1,TRDD3,NA,CALGPRTSAYWGDYYTDKLIF,TGTGCTCTTGGGCCCCGTACTAGTGCCTACTGGGGGGACTACTACACCGATAAACTCATCTTT
TRDJ1,TRDV1,NA,few,CALGEESYAYTDKLIF,TGTGCTCTTGGGGAAGAGTCCTACGCGTACACCGATAAACTCATCTTT
TRDJ1,TRDV1,NA,NA,CALGDPKCDTGSTDKLIF,TGTGCTCTTGGGGACCCGAAGTGTGATACGGGGAGCACCGATAAACTCATCTTT
TRDJ1,TRDV2,TRDD3,few,CACDTEGRHTGDSHGEADKLIF,TGTGCCTGTGACACTGAGGGACGGCATACTGGGGATTCCCACGGGGAGGCCGATAAACTCATCTTT
TRDJ1,TRDV1,TRDD2,NA,CALGEQAFLRAGGQKDTDKLIF,TGTGCTCTTGGGGAACAGGCCTTCCTACGCGCTGGGGGGCAAAAGGACACCGATAAACTCATCTTT
TRDJ1,TRDV2,TRDD3,few,CACDTFRRYWGDTRYTDKLIF,TGTGCCTGTGACACGTTTCGGCGGTACTGGGGGGATACAAGGTACACCGATAAACTCATCTTT
TRDJ1,TRDV1,TRDD3,few,CALGELSFILLWGTYTDKLIF,TGTGCTCTTGGGGAACTTTCCTTCATCCTATTGTGGGGGACGTACACCGATAAACTCATCTTT
TRDJ1,TRDV1,TRDD3,NA,CALGGLPLRFTGGYASTDKLIF,TGTGCTCTTGGGGGGTTACCTCTTCGCTTTACTGGGGGATATGCCAGCACCGATAAACTCATCTTT
TRDJ2,TRDV2,TRDD3,few,CACDTGWGPLTARLFF,TGTGCCTGTGACACGGGCTGGGGGCCTTTGACAGCACGACTCTTCTTT
TRDJ1,TRDV1,NA,few,CALGEVGATWGTVTDKLIF,TGTGCTCTTGGGGAAGTCGGAGCGACCTGGGGAACTGTCACCGATAAACTCATCTTT
TRDJ1,TRDV1,TRDD3,NA,CALGDPPNRRGYCADKLIF,TGTGCTCTTGGGGACCCGCCCAACCGGCGGGGATACTGCGCCGATAAACTCATCTTT